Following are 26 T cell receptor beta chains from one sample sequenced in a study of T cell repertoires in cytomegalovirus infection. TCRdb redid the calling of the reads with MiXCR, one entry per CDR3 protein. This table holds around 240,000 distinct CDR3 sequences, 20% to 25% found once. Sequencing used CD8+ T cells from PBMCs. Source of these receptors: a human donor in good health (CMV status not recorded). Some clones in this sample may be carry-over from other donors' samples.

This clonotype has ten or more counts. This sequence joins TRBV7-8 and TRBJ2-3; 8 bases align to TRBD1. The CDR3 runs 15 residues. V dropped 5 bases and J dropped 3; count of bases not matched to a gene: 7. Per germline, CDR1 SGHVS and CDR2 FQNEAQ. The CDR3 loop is CASSPGQGMTDTQYF. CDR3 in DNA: TGTGCCAGCAGCCCCGGACAGGGAATGACAGATACGCAGTATTTT.

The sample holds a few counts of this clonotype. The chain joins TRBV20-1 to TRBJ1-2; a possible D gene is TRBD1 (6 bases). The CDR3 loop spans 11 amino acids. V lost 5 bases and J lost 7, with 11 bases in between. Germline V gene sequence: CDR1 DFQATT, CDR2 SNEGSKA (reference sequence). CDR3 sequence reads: CSAGTGTGYTF. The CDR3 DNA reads TGCAGTGCTGGAACAGGGACTGGCTACACCTTC.

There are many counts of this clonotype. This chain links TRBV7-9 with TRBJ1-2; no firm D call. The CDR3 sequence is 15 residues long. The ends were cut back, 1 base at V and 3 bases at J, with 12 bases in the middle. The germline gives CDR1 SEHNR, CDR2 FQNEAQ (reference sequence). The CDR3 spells CASSLGEMDHYGYTF. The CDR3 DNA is TGTGCCAGCAGCTTAGGAGAGATGGACCACTATGGCTACACCTTC. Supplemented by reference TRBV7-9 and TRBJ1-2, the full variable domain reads DTGVSQNPRHKITKRGQNVTFRCDPISEHNRLYWYRQTLGQGPEFLTYFQNEAQLEKSRLLSDRFSAERPKGSFSTLEIQRTEQGDSAMYLCASSLGEMDHYGYTFGSGTRLTVV.

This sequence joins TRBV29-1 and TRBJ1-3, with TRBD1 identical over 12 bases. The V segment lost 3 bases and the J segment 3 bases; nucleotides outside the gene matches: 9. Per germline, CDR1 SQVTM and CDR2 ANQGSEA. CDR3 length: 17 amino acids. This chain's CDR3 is CSVDKGQGAFFGNTIYF. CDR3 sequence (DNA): TGCAGCGTTGATAAGGGACAGGGGGCGTTTTTTGGAAACACCATATATTTT.

The chain's CDR3 is CASSLSGVVGGAAFF. The CDR3 coding sequence is TGTGCCAGCAGTTTATCGGGGGTCGTTGGGGGAGCAGCTTTCTTT. The chain joins TRBV28 to TRBJ1-1; D possibly corresponds to TRBD1 (5 bases). This CDR3 comprises 15 residues. Per germline, CDR1 MDHEN and CDR2 SYDVKM. The germline V and J ends were trimmed by 1 base and 10 bases, with 19 bases remaining between them.

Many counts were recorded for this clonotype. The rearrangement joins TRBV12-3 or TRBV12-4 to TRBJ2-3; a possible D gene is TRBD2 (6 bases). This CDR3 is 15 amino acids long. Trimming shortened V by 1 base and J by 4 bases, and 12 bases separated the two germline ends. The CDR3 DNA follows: TGTGCCAGCAGTTTAGAGACGGGGACTCCAGATACGCAGTATTTT. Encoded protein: CASSLETGTPDTQYF.

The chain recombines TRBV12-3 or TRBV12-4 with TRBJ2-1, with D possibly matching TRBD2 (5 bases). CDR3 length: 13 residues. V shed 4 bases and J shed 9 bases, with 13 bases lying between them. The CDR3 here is CASSWVSGSEQFF. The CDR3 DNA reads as TGTGCCAGCAGTTGGGTGTCGGGGAGTGAGCAGTTCTTC.

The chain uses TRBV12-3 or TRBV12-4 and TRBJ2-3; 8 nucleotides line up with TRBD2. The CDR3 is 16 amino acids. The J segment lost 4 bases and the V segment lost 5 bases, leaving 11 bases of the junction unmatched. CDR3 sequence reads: CASSHVSGGLADTQYF. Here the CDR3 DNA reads TGTGCCAGCAGTCACGTCAGCGGGGGCCTTGCAGATACGCAGTATTTT.

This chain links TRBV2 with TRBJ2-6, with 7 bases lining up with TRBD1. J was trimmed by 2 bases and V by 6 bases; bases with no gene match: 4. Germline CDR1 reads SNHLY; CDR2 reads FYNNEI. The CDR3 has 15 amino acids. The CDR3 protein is CASRAGGAGANVLTF. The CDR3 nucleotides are TGTGCCAGCAGAGCAGGGGGAGCTGGGGCCAACGTCCTGACTTTC.

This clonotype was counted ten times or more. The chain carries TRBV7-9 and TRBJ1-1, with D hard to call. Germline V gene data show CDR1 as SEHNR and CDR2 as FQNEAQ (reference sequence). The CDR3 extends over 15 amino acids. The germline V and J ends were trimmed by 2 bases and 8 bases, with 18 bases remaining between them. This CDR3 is CASSLYDSGPPEAFF. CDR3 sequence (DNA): TGTGCCAGCAGCTTATATGACTCAGGACCCCCGGAAGCTTTCTTT.

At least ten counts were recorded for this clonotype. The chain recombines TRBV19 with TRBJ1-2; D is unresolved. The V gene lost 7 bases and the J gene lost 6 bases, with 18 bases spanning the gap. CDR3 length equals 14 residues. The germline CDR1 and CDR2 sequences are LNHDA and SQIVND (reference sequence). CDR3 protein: CASKDPEFGHGYTF. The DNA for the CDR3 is TGTGCCAGTAAGGATCCGGAATTCGGGCATGGCTACACCTTC.

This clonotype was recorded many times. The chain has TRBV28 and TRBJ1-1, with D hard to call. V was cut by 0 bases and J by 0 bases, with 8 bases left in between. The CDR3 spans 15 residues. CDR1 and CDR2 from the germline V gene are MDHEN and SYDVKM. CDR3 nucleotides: TGTGCCAGCAGTTTATGGGCCGTTGTGAACACTGAAGCTTTCTTT. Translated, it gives CASSLWAVVNTEAFF.

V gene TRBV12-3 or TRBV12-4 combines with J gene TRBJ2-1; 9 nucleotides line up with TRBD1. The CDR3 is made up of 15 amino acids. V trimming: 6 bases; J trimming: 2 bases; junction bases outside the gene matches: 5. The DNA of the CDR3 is TGTGCCAGCAGCTACCGGGACAGGGCCTACAATGAGCAGTTCTTC. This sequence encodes CASSYRDRAYNEQFF.

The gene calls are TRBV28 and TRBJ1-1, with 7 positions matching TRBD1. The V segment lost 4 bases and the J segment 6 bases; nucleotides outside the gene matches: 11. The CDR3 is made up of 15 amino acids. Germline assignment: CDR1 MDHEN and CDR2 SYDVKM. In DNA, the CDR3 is TGTGCCAGCAGTTCGAGAGTAGGGGGCAGCGCTGAAGCTTTCTTT. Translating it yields CASSSRVGGSAEAFF.

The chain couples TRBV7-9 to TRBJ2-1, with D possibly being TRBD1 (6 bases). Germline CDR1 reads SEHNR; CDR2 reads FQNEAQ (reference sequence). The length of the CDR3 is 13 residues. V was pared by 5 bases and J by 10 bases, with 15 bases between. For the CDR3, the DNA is TGTGCCAGCAGCCCCCCAGGGGCGATGGAGCAGTTCTTC. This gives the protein CASSPPGAMEQFF.

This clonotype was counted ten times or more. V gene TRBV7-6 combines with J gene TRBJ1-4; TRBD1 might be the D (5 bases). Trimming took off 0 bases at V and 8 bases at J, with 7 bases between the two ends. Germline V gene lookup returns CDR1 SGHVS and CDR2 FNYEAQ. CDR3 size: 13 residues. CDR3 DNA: TGTGCCAGCAGCTTAGCGTACAGGGAAAAACTGTTTTTT. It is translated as CASSLAYREKLFF.

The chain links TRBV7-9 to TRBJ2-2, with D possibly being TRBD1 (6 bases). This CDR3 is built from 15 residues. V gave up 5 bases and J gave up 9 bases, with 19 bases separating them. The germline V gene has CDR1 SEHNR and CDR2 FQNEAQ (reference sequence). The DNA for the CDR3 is TGTGCCAGCAGCCCCAGGGACAAGGTTACCTGGGAGCTGTTTTTT. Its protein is CASSPRDKVTWELFF.

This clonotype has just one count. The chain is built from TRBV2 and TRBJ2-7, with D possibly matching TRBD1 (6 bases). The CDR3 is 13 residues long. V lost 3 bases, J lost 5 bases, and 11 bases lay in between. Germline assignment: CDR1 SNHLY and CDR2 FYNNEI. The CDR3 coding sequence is TGTGCCAGCAGTGACAGTGCAGGGGACGAGCAGTACTTC. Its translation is CASSDSAGDEQYF.

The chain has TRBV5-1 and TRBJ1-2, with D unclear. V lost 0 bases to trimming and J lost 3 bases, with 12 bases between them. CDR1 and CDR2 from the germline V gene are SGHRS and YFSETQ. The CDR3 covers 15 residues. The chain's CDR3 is CASSLGLYQDYGYTF. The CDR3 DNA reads TGCGCCAGCAGCTTGGGCCTCTATCAAGACTATGGCTACACCTTC.

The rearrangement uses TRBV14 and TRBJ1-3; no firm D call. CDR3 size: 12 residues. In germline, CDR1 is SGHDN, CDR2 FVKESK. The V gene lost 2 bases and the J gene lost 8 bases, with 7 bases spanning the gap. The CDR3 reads CASSQTGYTIYF. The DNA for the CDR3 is TGTGCCAGCAGCCAAACGGGATACACCATATATTTT.

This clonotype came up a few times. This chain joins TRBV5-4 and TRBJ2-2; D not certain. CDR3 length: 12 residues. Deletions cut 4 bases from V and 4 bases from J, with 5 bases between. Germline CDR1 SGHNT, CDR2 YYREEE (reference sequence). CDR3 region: CASSPVTGELFF. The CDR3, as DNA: TGTGCCAGCAGCCCTGTCACCGGGGAGCTGTTTTTT.

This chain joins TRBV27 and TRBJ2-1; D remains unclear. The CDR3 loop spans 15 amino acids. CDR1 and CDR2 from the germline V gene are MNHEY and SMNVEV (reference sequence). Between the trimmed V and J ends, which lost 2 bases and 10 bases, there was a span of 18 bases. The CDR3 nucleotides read TGTGCCAGCAGTTTAACGCCTAATCAGGTCCGCGAGCAGTTCTTC. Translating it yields CASSLTPNQVREQFF.

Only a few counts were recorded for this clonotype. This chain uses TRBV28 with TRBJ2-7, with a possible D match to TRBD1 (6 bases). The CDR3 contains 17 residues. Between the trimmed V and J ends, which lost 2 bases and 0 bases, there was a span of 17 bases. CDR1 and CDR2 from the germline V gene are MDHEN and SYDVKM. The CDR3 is CASSLQKGHWSSYEQYF. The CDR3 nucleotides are TGTGCCAGCAGTTTACAGAAGGGACACTGGAGCTCCTACGAGCAGTACTTC.

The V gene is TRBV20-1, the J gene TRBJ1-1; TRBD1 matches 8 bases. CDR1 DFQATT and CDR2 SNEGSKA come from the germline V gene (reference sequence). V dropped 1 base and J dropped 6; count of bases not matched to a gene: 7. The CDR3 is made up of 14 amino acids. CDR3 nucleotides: TGCAGTGCTAGAGTGGCAGGGGGCAGGGCTGAAGCTTTCTTT. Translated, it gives CSARVAGGRAEAFF.

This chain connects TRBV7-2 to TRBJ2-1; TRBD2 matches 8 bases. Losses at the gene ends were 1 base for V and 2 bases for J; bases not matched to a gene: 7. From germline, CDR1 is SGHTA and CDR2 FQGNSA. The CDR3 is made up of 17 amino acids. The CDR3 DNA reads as TGTGCCAGCAGCTTAGACGGGGTAGCGGGGACCTACAATGAGCAGTTCTTC. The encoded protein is CASSLDGVAGTYNEQFF.

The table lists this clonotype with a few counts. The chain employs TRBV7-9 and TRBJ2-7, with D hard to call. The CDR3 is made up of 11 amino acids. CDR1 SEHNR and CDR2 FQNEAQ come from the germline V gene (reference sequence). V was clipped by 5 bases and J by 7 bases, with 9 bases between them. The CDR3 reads CASSPSWEQYF. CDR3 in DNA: TGTGCCAGCAGCCCCAGTTGGGAGCAGTACTTC.